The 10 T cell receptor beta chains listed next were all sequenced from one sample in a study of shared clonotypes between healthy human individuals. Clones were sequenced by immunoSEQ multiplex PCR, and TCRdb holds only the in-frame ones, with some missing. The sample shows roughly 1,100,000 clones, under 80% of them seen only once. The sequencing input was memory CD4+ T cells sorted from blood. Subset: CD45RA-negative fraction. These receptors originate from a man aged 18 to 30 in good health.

CDR3 in DNA: TGTGCCATCAGTGAGTCCGGCGTATGGGGGAACGAGCAGTACTTC. Residues: CAISESGVWGNEQYF. The rearrangement links TRBV10-3 to TRBJ2-7; tentatively, D is TRBD1 or TRBD2 (5 bases each). This CDR3 spans 15 amino acids. Germline V gene data show CDR1 as ENHRY and CDR2 as SYGVKD. The V and J ends lost 0 bases and 5 bases respectively, with 14 bases between them.

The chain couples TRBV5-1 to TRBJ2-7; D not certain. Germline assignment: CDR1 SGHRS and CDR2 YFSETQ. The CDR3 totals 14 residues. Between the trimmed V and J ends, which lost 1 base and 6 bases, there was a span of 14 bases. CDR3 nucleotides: TGCGCCAGCAGCTTGAGCCAAAGTATCGGCGAGCAGTACTTC. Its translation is CASSLSQSIGEQYF.

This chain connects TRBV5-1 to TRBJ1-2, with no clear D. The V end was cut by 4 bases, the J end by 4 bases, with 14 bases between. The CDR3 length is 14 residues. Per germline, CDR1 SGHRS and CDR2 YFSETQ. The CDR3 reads CASSPGEVSYGYTF. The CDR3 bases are TGCGCCAGCAGCCCCGGTGAGGTGAGCTATGGCTACACCTTC.

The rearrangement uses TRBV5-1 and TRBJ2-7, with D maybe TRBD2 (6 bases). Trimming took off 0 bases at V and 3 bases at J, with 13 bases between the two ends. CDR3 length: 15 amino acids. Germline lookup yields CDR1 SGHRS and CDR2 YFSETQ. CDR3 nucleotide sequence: TGCGCCAGCAGCTTGGCTTTGCAGGGAGGCTACGAGCAGTACTTC. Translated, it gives CASSLALQGGYEQYF.

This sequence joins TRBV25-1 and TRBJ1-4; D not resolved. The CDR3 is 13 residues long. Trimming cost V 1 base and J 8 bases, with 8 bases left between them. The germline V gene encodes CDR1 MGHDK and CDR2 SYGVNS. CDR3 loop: CASSESGNEKLFF. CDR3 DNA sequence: TGTGCCAGCAGTGAATCTGGGAACGAAAAACTGTTTTTT.

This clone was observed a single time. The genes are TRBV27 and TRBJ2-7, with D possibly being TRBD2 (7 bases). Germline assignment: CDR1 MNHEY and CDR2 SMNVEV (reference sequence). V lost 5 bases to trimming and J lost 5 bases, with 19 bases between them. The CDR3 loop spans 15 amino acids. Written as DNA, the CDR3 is TGTGCCAGCAGTCCTAGGGCGGGGGCGGGAAACGAGCAGTACTTC. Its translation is CASSPRAGAGNEQYF.

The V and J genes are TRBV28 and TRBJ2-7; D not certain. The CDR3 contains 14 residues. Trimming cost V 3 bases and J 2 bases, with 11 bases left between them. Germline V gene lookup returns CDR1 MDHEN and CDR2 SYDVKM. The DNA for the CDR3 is TGTGCCAGCAGTTTGCATGGGCAGGCCTACGAGCAGTACTTC. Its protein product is CASSLHGQAYEQYF.

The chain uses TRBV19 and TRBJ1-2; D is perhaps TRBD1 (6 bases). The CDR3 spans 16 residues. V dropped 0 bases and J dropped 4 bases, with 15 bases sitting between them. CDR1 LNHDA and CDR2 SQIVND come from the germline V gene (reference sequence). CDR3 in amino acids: CASSIEGGRTVYGYTF. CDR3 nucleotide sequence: TGTGCCAGTAGTATAGAGGGCGGCAGGACAGTCTATGGCTACACCTTC.

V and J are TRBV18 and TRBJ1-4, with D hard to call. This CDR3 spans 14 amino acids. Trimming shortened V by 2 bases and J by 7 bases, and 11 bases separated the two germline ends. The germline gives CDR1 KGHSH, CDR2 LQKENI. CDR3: CASSPGTQSEKLFF. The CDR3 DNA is TGTGCCAGCTCACCAGGTACTCAATCTGAAAAACTGTTTTTT.

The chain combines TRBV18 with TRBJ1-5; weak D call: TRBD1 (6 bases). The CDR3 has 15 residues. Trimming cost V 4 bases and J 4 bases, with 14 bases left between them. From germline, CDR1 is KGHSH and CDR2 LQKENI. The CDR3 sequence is CASSRGTQLNQPQHF. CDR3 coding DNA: TGTGCCAGCTCACGAGGGACACAACTAAATCAGCCCCAGCATTTT.